These 6 T cell receptor beta chains were sequenced from one sample in a study of cytomegalovirus exposure and HLA in healthy donors. Method: immunoSEQ multiplex PCR; TCRdb's copy keeps in-frame clones and lacks some. The sample carries approximately 160,000 clones, about 90% recorded once. The sequenced sample was PBMCs. Receptors originate from a woman between 18 and 29 years old in good health and CMV-seropositive.

The sample holds a few counts of this clone. The chain carries TRBV5-5 and TRBJ2-3; D is uncertain. Deletions cut 0 bases from V and 0 bases from J, with 8 bases between. CDR3 length: 15 residues. CDR1 is SGHKS and CDR2 is YYEKEE in the germline V gene (reference sequence). The CDR3 DNA reads TGTGCCAGCAGCTTGGCTGCAGAAAGCACAGATACGCAGTATTTT. It is translated as CASSLAAESTDTQYF.

J is TRBJ2-7 and V is TRBV10-3; D unclear. Germline V gene lookup returns CDR1 ENHRY and CDR2 SYGVKD. The CDR3 consists of 15 residues. V lost 7 bases and J 5 bases, leaving 21 bases between the germline ends. CDR3 amino acids: CAITRDTGSVHEQYF. The CDR3 DNA follows: TGTGCCATCACCAGAGATACGGGTTCGGTGCACGAGCAGTACTTC.

The chain recombines TRBV25-1 with TRBJ2-7, with 9 bases lining up with TRBD1. This CDR3 region has 14 residues. J gave up 4 bases and V 10 bases, and 11 bases lay outside the gene matches. Per germline, CDR1 MGHDK and CDR2 SYGVNS. The CDR3 DNA reads as TGTGCCACCGGTGGGACAGGGAAAAAGTACGAGCAGTACTTC. Its protein product is CATGGTGKKYEQYF.

This rearrangement joins TRBV9 to TRBJ2-3, with D maybe TRBD2 (5 bases). The CDR3 covers 15 residues. Trimming shortened V by 0 bases and J by 2 bases, and 10 bases separated the two germline ends. Germline CDR1 and CDR2: SGDLS and YYNGEE. CDR3 loop: CASSVGSGNTDTQYF. The CDR3 DNA reads TGTGCCAGCAGCGTAGGATCCGGGAACACAGATACGCAGTATTTT. Combining the CDR3 with reference TRBV9 and TRBJ2-3 gives the whole variable domain DSGVTQTPKHLITATGQRVTLRCSPRSGDLSVYWYQQSLDQGLQFLIQYYNGEERAKGNILERFSAQQFPDLHSELNLSSLELGDSALYFCASSVGSGNTDTQYFGPGTRLTVL.

The genes are TRBV19 and TRBJ1-3, with 7 bases identical to TRBD1. The CDR3 extends over 16 amino acids. V was clipped by 4 bases and J by 4 bases; unmatched bases: 10. Germline lookup yields CDR1 LNHDA and CDR2 SQIVND (reference sequence). The CDR3 protein is CASSSSGTAGGNTIYF. In DNA, the CDR3 is TGTGCCAGTAGTAGCTCCGGGACAGCAGGCGGAAACACCATATATTTT.

The DNA of the CDR3 is TGTGCCAGCAGTGCGGACAGGGTTAAGTACTTC. Protein product: CASSADRVKYF. This chain uses TRBV25-1 with TRBJ2-5, with 8 bases identical to TRBD1. Unmatched junction bases numbered 4, after V lost 4 bases and J lost 12 bases. Germline values: CDR1 MGHDK, CDR2 SYGVNS. The CDR3 contains 11 residues.